This TCR beta chain was sequenced for a study of metastatic and nonmetastatic thyroid tumors. Study-wide findings and caveats: According to reports, the diversity of TCR beta was significantly higher in malignant thyroid tumors than in benign nodules, and this held in both blood and tumor samples.

TCRdb re-analyzed the PCR reads through MiXCR. The repertoire holds 30,000 to 40,000 clones, with 15% as singletons. None of the patients had undergone any treatment ahead of thyroid surgery. This clone showed up many times. What it recognizes is unknown. Sequencing was performed on blood. This clonotype originated in a male donor with papillary thyroid cancer or a benign thyroid nodule (not recorded which). Some clones in this sample may be carry-over from other donors' samples.

CDR3 residues: CASTLYRDGYGYTF. Written as DNA, the CDR3 is TGTGCCAGCACTCTTTACAGGGATGGCTATGGCTACACCTTC. The chain combines TRBV9 with TRBJ1-2; weak D call: TRBD1 (6 bases). CDR1 and CDR2 (germline): SGDLS, YYNGEE. The CDR3 contains 14 residues. V dropped 6 bases and J dropped 4 bases, with 16 bases sitting between them.